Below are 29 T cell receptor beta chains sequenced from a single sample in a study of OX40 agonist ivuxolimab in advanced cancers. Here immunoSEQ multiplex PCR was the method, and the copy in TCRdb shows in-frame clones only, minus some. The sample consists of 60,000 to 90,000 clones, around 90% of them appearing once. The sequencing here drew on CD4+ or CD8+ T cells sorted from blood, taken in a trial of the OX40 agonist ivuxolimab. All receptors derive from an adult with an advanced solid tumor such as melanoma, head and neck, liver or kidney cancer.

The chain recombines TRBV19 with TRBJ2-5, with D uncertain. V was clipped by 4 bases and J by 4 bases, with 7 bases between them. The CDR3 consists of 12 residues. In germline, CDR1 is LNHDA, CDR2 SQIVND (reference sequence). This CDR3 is CASSTSRETQYF. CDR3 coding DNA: TGTGCCAGTAGTACCTCACGAGAGACCCAGTACTTC.

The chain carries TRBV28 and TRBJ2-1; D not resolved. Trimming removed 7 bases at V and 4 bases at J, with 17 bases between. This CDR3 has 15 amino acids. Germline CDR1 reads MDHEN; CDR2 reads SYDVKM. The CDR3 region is CASITRATLYNEQFF. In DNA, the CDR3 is TGTGCCAGCATCACCCGGGCCACCCTATACAATGAGCAGTTCTTC.

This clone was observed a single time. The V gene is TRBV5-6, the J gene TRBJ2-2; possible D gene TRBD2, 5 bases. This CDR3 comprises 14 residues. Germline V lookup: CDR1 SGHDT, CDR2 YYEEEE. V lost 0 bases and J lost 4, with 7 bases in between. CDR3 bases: TGTGCCAGCAGCTTGGCCGCGGGCACCGGGGAGCTGTTTTTT. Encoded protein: CASSLAAGTGELFF. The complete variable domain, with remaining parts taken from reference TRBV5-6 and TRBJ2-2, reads DAGVTQSPTHLIKTRGQQVTLRCSPKSGHDTVSWYQQALGQGPQFIFQYYEEEERQRGNFPDRFSGHQFPNYSSELNVNALLLGDSALYLCASSLAAGTGELFFGEGSRLTVL.

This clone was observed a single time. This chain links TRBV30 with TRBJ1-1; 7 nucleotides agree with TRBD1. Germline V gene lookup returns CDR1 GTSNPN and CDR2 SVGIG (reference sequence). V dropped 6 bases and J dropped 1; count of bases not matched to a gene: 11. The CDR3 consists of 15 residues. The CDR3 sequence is CACQTGTAENTEAFF. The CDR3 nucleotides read TGTGCCTGTCAAACCGGGACAGCTGAGAACACTGAAGCTTTCTTT. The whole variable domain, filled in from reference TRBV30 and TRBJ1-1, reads SQTIHQWPATLVQPVGSPLSLECTVEGTSNPNLYWYRQAAGRGLQLLFYSVGIGQISSEVPQNLSASRPQDRQFILSSKKLLLSDSGFYLCACQTGTAENTEAFFGQGTRLTVV.

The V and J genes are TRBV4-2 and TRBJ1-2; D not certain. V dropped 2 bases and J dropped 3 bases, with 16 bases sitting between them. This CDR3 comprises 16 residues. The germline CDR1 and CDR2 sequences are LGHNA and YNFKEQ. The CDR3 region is CASSQRLGSADYGYTF. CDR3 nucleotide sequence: TGTGCCAGCAGCCAACGGTTGGGCTCGGCTGACTATGGCTACACCTTC.

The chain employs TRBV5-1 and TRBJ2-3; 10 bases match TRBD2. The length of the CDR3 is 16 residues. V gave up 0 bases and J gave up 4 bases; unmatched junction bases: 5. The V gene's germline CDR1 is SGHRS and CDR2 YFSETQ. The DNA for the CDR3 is TGCGCCAGCAGCTTGGCCCAGACTAGCGGGCCAGATACGCAGTATTTT. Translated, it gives CASSLAQTSGPDTQYF.

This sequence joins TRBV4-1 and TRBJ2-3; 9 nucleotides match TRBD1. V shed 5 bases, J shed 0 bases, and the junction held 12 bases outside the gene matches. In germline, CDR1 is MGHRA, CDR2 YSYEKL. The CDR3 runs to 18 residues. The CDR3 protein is CASSKQGAPGRSTDTQYF. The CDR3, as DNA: TGCGCCAGCAGCAAACAGGGGGCGCCAGGCCGTAGCACAGATACGCAGTATTTT.

DNA of the CDR3: TGCGCCAGCAGCGACTCAGGACACCTCAATGAGCAGTTCTTC. It specifies CASSDSGHLNEQFF. The V call is TRBV5-1, the J call TRBJ2-1, with D possibly TRBD1 on 5 matching bases. V gave up 4 bases and J gave up 6 bases, with 14 bases separating them. The CDR3 is made up of 14 amino acids. The germline V gene encodes CDR1 SGHRS and CDR2 YFSETQ. Using reference TRBV5-1 and TRBJ2-1 for the parts outside the CDR3, the full variable domain is KAGVTQTPRYLIKTRGQQVTLSCSPISGHRSVSWYQQTPGQGLQFLFEYFSETQRNKGNFPGRFSGRQFSNSRSEMNVSTLELGDSALYLCASSDSGHLNEQFFGPGTRLTVL.

The CDR3 sequence: CASSRGATSGNTIYF. The CDR3 bases are TGTGCCAGCTCACGAGGGGCCACCTCTGGAAACACCATATATTTT. V is TRBV18 and J is TRBJ1-3; D is possibly TRBD1 (5 bases). The CDR3 contains 15 residues. CDR1 and CDR2 from the germline V gene are KGHSH and LQKENI. V was pared by 4 bases and J by 0 bases, with 10 bases between.

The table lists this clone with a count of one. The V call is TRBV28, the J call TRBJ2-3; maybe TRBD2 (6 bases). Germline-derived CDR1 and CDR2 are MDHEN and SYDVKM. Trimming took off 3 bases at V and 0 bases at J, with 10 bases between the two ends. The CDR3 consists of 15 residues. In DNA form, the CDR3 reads TGTGCCAGCAGTTTTAGCGGAACTAGCACAGATACGCAGTATTTT. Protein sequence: CASSFSGTSTDTQYF.

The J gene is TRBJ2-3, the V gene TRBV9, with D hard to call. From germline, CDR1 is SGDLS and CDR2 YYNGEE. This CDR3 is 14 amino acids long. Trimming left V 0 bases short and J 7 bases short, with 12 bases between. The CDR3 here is CASSVGVGPYTQYF. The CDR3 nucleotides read TGTGCCAGCAGCGTAGGGGTAGGGCCATATACGCAGTATTTT.

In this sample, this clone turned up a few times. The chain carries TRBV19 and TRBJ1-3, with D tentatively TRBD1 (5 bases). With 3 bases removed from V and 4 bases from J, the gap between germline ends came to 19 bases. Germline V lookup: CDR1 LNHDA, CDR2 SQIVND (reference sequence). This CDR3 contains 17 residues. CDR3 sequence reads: CASSMIPPWGSGNTIYF. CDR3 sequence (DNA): TGTGCCAGTAGTATGATCCCCCCTTGGGGGAGCGGAAACACCATATATTTT.

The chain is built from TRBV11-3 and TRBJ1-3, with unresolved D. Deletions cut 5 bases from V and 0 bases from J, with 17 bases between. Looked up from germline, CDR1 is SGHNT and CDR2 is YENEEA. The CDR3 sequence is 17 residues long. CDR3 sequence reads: CASSPSAMGSSGNTIYF. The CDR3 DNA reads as TGTGCCAGCAGCCCATCCGCCATGGGCAGCTCTGGAAACACCATATATTTT.

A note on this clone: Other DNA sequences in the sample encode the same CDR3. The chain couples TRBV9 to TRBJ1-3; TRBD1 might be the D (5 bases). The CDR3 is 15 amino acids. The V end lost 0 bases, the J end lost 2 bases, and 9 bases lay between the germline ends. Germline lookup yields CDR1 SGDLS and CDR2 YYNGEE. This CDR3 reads CASSVAPGAGNTIYF. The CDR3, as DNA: TGTGCCAGCAGCGTAGCCCCGGGGGCTGGAAACACCATATATTTT.

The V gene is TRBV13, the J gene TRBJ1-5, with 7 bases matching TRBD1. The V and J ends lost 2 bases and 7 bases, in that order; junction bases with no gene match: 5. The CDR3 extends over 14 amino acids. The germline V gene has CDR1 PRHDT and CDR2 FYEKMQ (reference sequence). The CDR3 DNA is TGTGCCAGCAGCTTAAGAGGGGGCGACCAGCCCCAGCATTTT. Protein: CASSLRGGDQPQHF.

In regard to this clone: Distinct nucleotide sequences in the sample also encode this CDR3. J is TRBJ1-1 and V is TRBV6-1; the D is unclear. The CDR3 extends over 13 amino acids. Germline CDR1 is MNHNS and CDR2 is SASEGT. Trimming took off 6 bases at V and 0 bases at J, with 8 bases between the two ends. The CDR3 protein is CASRRGVNTEAFF. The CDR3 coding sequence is TGTGCCAGCAGACGTGGAGTGAACACTGAAGCTTTCTTT.

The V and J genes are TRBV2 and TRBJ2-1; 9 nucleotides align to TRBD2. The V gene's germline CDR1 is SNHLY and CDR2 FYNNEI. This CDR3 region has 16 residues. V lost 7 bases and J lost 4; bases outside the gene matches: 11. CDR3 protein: CASILIAGVFYNEQFF. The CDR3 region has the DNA TGTGCCAGCATCCTTATAGCGGGAGTGTTTTACAATGAGCAGTTCTTC.

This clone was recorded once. Here the CDR3 reads CASSSGGYYNEQFF. CDR3 DNA sequence: TGCGCCAGCAGCTCGGGCGGTTACTACAATGAGCAGTTCTTC. This rearrangement joins TRBV5-1 to TRBJ2-1; D not resolved. The CDR3 has 14 residues. V was clipped by 3 bases and J by 3 bases, with 10 bases between them. Germline CDR1 is SGHRS and CDR2 is YFSETQ.

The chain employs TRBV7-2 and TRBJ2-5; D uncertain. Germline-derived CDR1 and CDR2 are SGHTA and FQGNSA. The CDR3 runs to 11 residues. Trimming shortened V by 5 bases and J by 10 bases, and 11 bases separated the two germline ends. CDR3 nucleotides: TGTGCCAGCAGCCCCAATGGGGACCAGTACTTC. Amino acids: CASSPNGDQYF.

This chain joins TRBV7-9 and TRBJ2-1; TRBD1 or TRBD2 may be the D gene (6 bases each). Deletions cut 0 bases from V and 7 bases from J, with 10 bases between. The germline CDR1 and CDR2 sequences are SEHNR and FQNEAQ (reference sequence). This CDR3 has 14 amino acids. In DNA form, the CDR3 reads TGTGCCAGCAGCTTAGCCGGGGGCGCTAATGAGCAGTTCTTC. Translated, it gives CASSLAGGANEQFF.

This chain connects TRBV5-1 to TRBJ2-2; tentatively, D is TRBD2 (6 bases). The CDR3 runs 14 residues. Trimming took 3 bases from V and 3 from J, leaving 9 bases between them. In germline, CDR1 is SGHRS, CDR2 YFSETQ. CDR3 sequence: CASSSTGDTGELFF. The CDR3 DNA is TGCGCCAGCAGCTCAACGGGAGACACCGGGGAGCTGTTTTTT.

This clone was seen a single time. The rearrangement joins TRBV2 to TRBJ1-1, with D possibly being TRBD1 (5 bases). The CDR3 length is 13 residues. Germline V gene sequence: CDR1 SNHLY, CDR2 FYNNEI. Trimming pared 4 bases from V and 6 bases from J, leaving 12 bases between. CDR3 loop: CASSAKRGSEAFF. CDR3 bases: TGTGCCAGCAGTGCCAAAAGGGGCTCTGAAGCTTTCTTT.

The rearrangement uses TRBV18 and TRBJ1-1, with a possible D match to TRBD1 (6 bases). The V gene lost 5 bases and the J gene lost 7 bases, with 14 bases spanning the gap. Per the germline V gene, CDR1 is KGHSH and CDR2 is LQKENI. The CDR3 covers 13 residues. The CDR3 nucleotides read TGTGCCAGCTCAAGGGGGGAGGCACTTGAAGCTTTCTTT. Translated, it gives CASSRGEALEAFF.

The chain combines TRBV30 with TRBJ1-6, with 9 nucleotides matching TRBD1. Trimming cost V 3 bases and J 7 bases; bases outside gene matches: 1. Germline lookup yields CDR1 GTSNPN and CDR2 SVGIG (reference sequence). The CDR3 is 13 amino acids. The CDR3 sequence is CAWRGQGNSPLHF. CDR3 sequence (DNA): TGTGCCTGGAGGGGACAGGGCAATTCACCCCTCCACTTT.

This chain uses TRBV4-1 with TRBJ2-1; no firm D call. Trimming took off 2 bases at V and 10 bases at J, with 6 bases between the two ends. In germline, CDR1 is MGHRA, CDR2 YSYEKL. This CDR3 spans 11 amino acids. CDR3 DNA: TGCGCCAGCAGCCAACGCCAGGAGCAGTTCTTC. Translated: CASSQRQEQFF.

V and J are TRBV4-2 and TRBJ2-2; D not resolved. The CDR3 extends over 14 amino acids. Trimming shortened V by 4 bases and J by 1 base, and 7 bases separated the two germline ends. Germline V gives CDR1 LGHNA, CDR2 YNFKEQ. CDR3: CASSLFVNTGELFF. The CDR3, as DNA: TGTGCCAGCAGCCTATTCGTGAACACCGGGGAGCTGTTTTTT.

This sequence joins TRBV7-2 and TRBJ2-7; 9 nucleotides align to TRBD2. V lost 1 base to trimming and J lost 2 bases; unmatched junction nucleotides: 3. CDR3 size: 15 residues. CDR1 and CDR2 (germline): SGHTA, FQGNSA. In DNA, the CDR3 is TGTGCCAGCAGCTTAGGTCGCGGGGGGGCCTACGAGCAGTACTTC. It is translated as CASSLGRGGAYEQYF. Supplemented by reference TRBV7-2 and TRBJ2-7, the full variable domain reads GAGVSQSPSNKVTEKGKDVELRCDPISGHTALYWYRQSLGQGLEFLIYFQGNSAPDKSGLPSDRFSAERTGGSVSTLTIQRTQQEDSAVYLCASSLGRGGAYEQYFGPGTRLTVT.

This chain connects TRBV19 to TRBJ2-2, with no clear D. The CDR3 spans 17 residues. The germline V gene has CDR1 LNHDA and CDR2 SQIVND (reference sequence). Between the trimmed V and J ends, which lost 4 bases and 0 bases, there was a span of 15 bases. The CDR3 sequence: CASSRARLSSNTGELFF. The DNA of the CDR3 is TGTGCCAGTAGTAGGGCCCGCCTCTCCTCGAACACCGGGGAGCTGTTTTTT.

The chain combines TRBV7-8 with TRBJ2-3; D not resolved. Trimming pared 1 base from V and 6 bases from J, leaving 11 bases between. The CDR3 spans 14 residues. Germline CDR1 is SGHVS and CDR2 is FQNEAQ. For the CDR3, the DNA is TGTGCCAGCAGCTTAGTTTGGCGAAGCGATACGCAGTATTTT. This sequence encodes CASSLVWRSDTQYF.